A selection of T cell receptor beta chains follows, all from one sample in a study of graft-versus-host responses after intestinal transplantation. Some clones are missing from TCRdb's copy, which holds only in-frame ones; the method was immunoSEQ multiplex PCR. The sample lists about 69,000 clones, around 90% occurring once. The sequencing used bone marrow, collected 700 to 850 days after intestinal transplantation. The receptors shown here come from a human patient who received an intestinal transplant, so some T cells may come from the graft donor. Both conserved end residues are part of each CDR3. A D gene is named only where the DNA matches it firmly. Clone sizes are given selectively: once, few, many, or a class where the clone is expanded.

clone_size	v_call	j_call	d_call	cdr3_nt	cdr3_aa
once	TRBV2	TRBJ1-1	NA	TGTGCCAGCAGTGAATTTGTGGGTTTGGACACTGAAGCTTTCTTT	CASSEFVGLDTEAFF
few	TRBV9	TRBJ2-2	TRBD1	TGTGCCAGCTCAGGGGGCAGTCTGACCGGGGAGCTGTTTTTT	CASSGGSLTGELFF
NA	TRBV27	TRBJ2-1	TRBD2	TGTGCCAGCAGTTTGGGGGGGAATGAGCAGTTCTTC	CASSLGGNEQFF
NA	TRBV18	TRBJ2-1	TRBD2	TGTGCCAGCTCACATCTTCCAGACGGGCTAGCGGATTACAATGAGCAGTTCTTC	CASSHLPDGLADYNEQFF
once	TRBV7-2	TRBJ2-4	TRBD2	TGTGCCAGCAGCAGACTAGCGGGACCGTCGAGGGGGACAAACATTCAGTACTTC	CASSRLAGPSRGTNIQYF
NA	TRBV7-3	TRBJ2-5	NA	TGTGCCAGCAGCCAAACCGGGGCTAGGGAAGAGACCCAGTACTTC	CASSQTGAREETQYF
NA	TRBV6-6	TRBJ1-1	TRBD1	TGTGCCAGCTCTCAGGGGGCCCCGAACACTGAAGCTTTCTTT	CASSQGAPNTEAFF
few	TRBV4-1	TRBJ2-7	NA	TGCGCCAGCAGCCAAAAGGACAGTACCGAGCAGTACTTC	CASSQKDSTEQYF
NA	TRBV6-9	TRBJ1-2	NA	TGTGCCAGCAGTTACGAGGCAGGCGGTCGGAGCTACACCTTC	CASSYEAGGRSYTF
NA	TRBV6-5	TRBJ2-1	TRBD2	TGTGCCAGCAGTTATTCAGCCAGCGGGGGAAATGAGCAGTTCTTC	CASSYSASGGNEQFF
once	TRBV11-1	TRBJ2-7	NA	TGTGCCAGCAGCTTCCCCGAGTTCAGATACGAGCAGTACTTC	CASSFPEFRYEQYF
once	TRBV7-9	TRBJ2-7	NA	TGTGCCAGCAGCCATCAGGACTGGGAGTCAGTCACCTACGAGCAGTACTTC	CASSHQDWESVTYEQYF
NA	TRBV4-1	TRBJ2-7	TRBD2	TGCGCCAGCAGCCAAGTCGGTCTAGCGGAGGCCTACGAGCAGTACTTC	CASSQVGLAEAYEQYF
NA	TRBV4-1	TRBJ2-1	TRBD2	TGCGCCAGCAGCCAGCTACTAGCGGGCTCCTACAATGAGCAGTTCTTC	CASSQLLAGSYNEQFF
NA	TRBV5-4	TRBJ2-3	TRBD2	TGTGCCAGCAGCAGAGGGACTAGCGGGAGTACGCAGTATTTT	CASSRGTSGSTQYF
NA	TRBV2	TRBJ2-7	TRBD1	TGTGCCAGCAGTGCTCTAGGGACAGGCGGATCCGAGCAGTACTTC	CASSALGTGGSEQYF
NA	TRBV5-4	TRBJ1-4	TRBD1	TGTGCCAGCAGCGAGGACAGGGTTAATGAAAAACTGTTTTTT	CASSEDRVNEKLFF
once	TRBV19	TRBJ2-3	NA	TGTGCCAGTAGCCGGAGCCTGGGAGATACGCAGTATTTT	CASSRSLGDTQYF
NA	TRBV19	TRBJ1-4	NA	TGTGCCAGTAGTCCGTTTCTCCAGTCCTATGAAAAACTGTTTTTT	CASSPFLQSYEKLFF
NA	TRBV10-1	TRBJ2-2	NA	TGCGCCAGCAGTTATGGGGCCGGGGAGCTGTTTTTT	CASSYGAGELFF
NA	TRBV7-6	TRBJ2-5	NA	TGTGCCAGCAGCCCCGCGGGCAGCCAACAAGAGACCCAGTACTTC	CASSPAGSQQETQYF
NA	TRBV18	TRBJ2-2	NA	TGTGCCAGCTCACCAGGGTCGGACGGTAACGGGGAGCTGTTTTTT	CASSPGSDGNGELFF
NA	TRBV28	TRBJ1-4	NA	TGTGCCAGCAGAAAGCCTGAGGGACGTGAGAATGAAAAACTGTTTTTT	CASRKPEGRENEKLFF
NA	TRBV28	TRBJ2-7	NA	TGTGCCAGCAGTTTAAATATAGGGTCTCTCTCCTACGAGCAGTACTTC	CASSLNIGSLSYEQYF
NA	TRBV11-2	TRBJ2-7	NA	TGTGCCAGCAGCTTAGCGAGGGGGGACTCCTACGAGCAGTACTTC	CASSLARGDSYEQYF
NA	TRBV11-2	TRBJ2-5	NA	TGTGCCAGCAGCTCCCGTTTCCAAGAGGCCCAGTACTTC	CASSSRFQEAQYF
NA	TRBV4-1	TRBJ1-1	NA	TGCGCCAGCAGATCCCCGGGGAACACTGAAGCTTTCTTT	CASRSPGNTEAFF
NA	TRBV9	TRBJ2-3	TRBD2	TGTGCCAGCAGCGTAGGCAGCGGGGGGGCCACAGATACGCAGTATTTT	CASSVGSGGATDTQYF
NA	TRBV5-6	TRBJ1-4	TRBD1	TGTGCCAGCAGCTTGACCGGGACAGGGTGGAGTAATGAAAAACTGTTTTTT	CASSLTGTGWSNEKLFF